Below, one T cell receptor (beta chain) is given with its context. The entry originates in a study of blood T cell repertoires in COVID-19. At the level of the study: Whether acute or convalescent, the COVID-19 samples came from the United States, Italy and Spain. PBMCs, B-cell-depleted T cells, or T cells were the source of the cDNA or gDNA that made up the material.

Participants' own reports of clinical history determined their cohort assignment. Authors' methods: Amplification of reference gene primers provided the estimated nucleated cell counts. Method: immunoSEQ multiplex PCR; TCRdb's copy keeps in-frame clones and lacks some. V and J calls and clone size are copied from that table; D and trimming were computed from the DNA. The sample lists roughly 300,000 clones; more than 80% were seen once. The source is a woman in her twenties or thirties who had recovered from COVID-19. The specimen was PBMCs or T cells enriched from blood (not recorded which).

CDR3 in amino acids: CASSLGLAGVYGEQFF. In nucleotides, the CDR3 is TGTGCCAGCAGCTTAGGGCTAGCGGGAGTATATGGTGAGCAGTTCTTC. The rearrangement joins TRBV7-8 to TRBJ2-1, with 10 bases matching TRBD2. In germline, CDR1 is SGHVS, CDR2 FQNEAQ. Losses at the gene ends were 1 base for V and 9 bases for J; bases not matched to a gene: 9. This CDR3 is built from 16 residues. The complete variable domain, with remaining parts taken from reference TRBV7-8 and TRBJ2-1, reads GAGVSQSPRYKVAKRGQDVALRCDPISGHVSLFWYQQALGQGPEFLTYFQNEAQLDKSGLPSDRFFAERPEGSVSTLKIQRTQQEDSAVYLCASSLGLAGVYGEQFFGPGTRLTVL.